Below, one TCR beta chain is given with its context. The antigen remains unidentified. This sample stems from a study of T cell responses to AZD1222 COVID-19 vaccine. V dropped 8 bases and J dropped 0 bases, with 9 bases sitting between them. Germline V gene sequence: CDR1 MDHEN, CDR2 SYDVKM. The CDR3 sequence is 13 residues long. The data were produced by immunoSEQ multiplex PCR, yet TCRdb's version contains in-frame clones alone and is incomplete. Its listing shows 150,000 or so clones. Points from the study as a whole: When two AZD1222 doses had been given, Spike-specific TCR breadth and depth rose. Baseline seropositivity characterized only six AZD1222 recipients.

The sample consisted of peripheral blood. This receptor was taken from an adult in good health. This chain joins TRBV28 and TRBJ2-3, with D tentatively TRBD1 (5 bases). The CDR3 region is CASRRGSTDTQYF. The CDR3, as DNA: TGTGCCAGCCGTAGGGGTAGCACAGATACGCAGTATTTT.